Below are 20 T cell receptor beta chains sequenced from a single sample in a study of blood T cell repertoires in COVID-19 (dated by TCRdb to the early 2020s). Library creation used the immunoSEQ multiplex PCR assay. TCRdb provides this immuneACCESS table in a form limited to in-frame rearrangements. Some clones are lacking; in checked studies, under half of them reflect an unresolved V gene, and why the rest are absent is not known. This sample comprises about 170,000 clones, around 82% of them detected only once. Of the sample, approximately 2% is held by the ten largest clones. The sequenced material came from peripheral blood. These receptors came from an elderly woman with acute or convalescent COVID-19.

This clone was counted a few times. The gene calls are TRBV15 and TRBJ1-5; no firm D call. V was cut by 3 bases and J by 5 bases, with 11 bases left in between. The CDR3 is 14 amino acids. Germline V lookup: CDR1 LNHNV, CDR2 YYDKDF (reference sequence). The CDR3 DNA is TGTGCCACCAGCAGCCTCGGTAGATATCAGCCCCAGCATTTT. It yields the protein CATSSLGRYQPQHF.

This chain uses TRBV11-2 with TRBJ2-7; D is uncertain. CDR1 and CDR2 from the germline V gene are SGHAT and FQNNGV. The CDR3 totals 13 residues. Deletions cut 2 bases from V and 2 bases from J, with 7 bases between. Here the CDR3 DNA reads TGTGCCAGCAGCTTAAACATGGCCTACGAGCAGTACTTC. Its translation is CASSLNMAYEQYF.

This sequence joins TRBV30 and TRBJ2-5; perhaps TRBD2 as D (6 bases). This CDR3 is 12 amino acids long. Germline CDR1 reads GTSNPN; CDR2 reads SVGIG (reference sequence). Trimming shortened V by 7 bases and J by 7 bases, and 16 bases separated the two germline ends. The CDR3: CASGVVQGTQYF. As DNA, the CDR3 is TGTGCCTCGGGGGTAGTTCAGGGGACCCAGTACTTC.

V and J are TRBV27 and TRBJ1-1; tentative D call: TRBD1 (5 bases). CDR1 and CDR2 from the germline V gene are MNHEY and SMNVEV (reference sequence). CDR3 length: 14 amino acids. V gave up 1 base and J gave up 5 bases, with 11 bases separating them. In DNA, the CDR3 is TGTGCCAGCAGTTTATTGGACACCGGGACTGAAGCTTTCTTT. Residues: CASSLLDTGTEAFF.

The table lists this clone with a few counts. V gene TRBV10-3 combines with J gene TRBJ1-3; D unresolved. This CDR3 is 12 amino acids long. V was pared by 8 bases and J by 7 bases, with 12 bases between. Germline CDR1 ENHRY, CDR2 SYGVKD. The CDR3 DNA reads as TGTGCCATCTCTGGGGAGAGGAACACCATATATTTT. Protein: CAISGERNTIYF.

V gene TRBV13 combines with J gene TRBJ2-3; tentative D call: TRBD2 (6 bases). This CDR3 region has 17 residues. V lost 0 bases and J 0 bases, leaving 13 bases between the germline ends. Germline V CDR1 and CDR2: PRHDT, FYEKMQ (reference sequence). The CDR3: CASSLGPRGRSTDTQYF. For the CDR3, the DNA is TGTGCCAGCAGCTTAGGCCCACGGGGGAGAAGCACAGATACGCAGTATTTT.

The genes are TRBV5-6 and TRBJ1-2, with D tentatively TRBD1 (5 bases). Germline V gene data show CDR1 as SGHDT and CDR2 as YYEEEE. The length of the CDR3 is 16 residues. Trimming took off 0 bases at V and 3 bases at J, with 15 bases between the two ends. The CDR3 loop is CASSLAHAGGDYGYTF. CDR3 nucleotide sequence: TGTGCCAGCAGCTTGGCACACGCAGGAGGGGACTATGGCTACACCTTC.

The count of this clone is one. The J gene is TRBJ1-4, the V gene TRBV9; TRBD1 matches 7 bases. V gave up 2 bases and J gave up 6 bases; unmatched junction bases: 4. CDR1 is SGDLS and CDR2 is YYNGEE in the germline V gene. The CDR3 covers 14 residues. CDR3 sequence: CASSVYDRDEKLFF. The CDR3 DNA follows: TGTGCCAGCAGCGTGTACGACAGGGATGAAAAACTGTTTTTT.

V gene TRBV5-1 combines with J gene TRBJ1-1, with 7 bases that match TRBD1. Germline values: CDR1 SGHRS, CDR2 YFSETQ. This CDR3 contains 14 residues. V dropped 4 bases and J dropped 3; count of bases not matched to a gene: 6. The chain's CDR3 is CASSGTASHTEAFF. Here the CDR3 DNA reads TGCGCCAGCAGCGGGACAGCATCCCACACTGAAGCTTTCTTT. Full variable domain (remainder filled in from reference TRBV5-1 and TRBJ1-1): KAGVTQTPRYLIKTRGQQVTLSCSPISGHRSVSWYQQTPGQGLQFLFEYFSETQRNKGNFPGRFSGRQFSNSRSEMNVSTLELGDSALYLCASSGTASHTEAFFGQGTRLTVV.

This sequence joins TRBV29-1 and TRBJ1-2; 8 bases are shared with TRBD1. Trimming cost V 3 bases and J 4 bases; bases outside gene matches: 4. There are 13 residues in the CDR3. CDR1 is SQVTM and CDR2 is ANQGSEA in the germline V gene. CDR3 nucleotide sequence: TGCAGCGTTGAGACAGGGGTATCCTATGGCTACACCTTC. This encodes CSVETGVSYGYTF. Variable domain in full (rest from reference TRBV29-1 and TRBJ1-2): SAVISQKPSRDICQRGTSLTIQCQVDSQVTMMFWYRQQPGQSLTLIATANQGSEATYESGFVIDKFPISRPNLTFSTLTVSNMSPEDSSIYLCSVETGVSYGYTFGSGTRLTVV.

This chain connects TRBV7-2 to TRBJ2-7; D ambiguous. V was clipped by 5 bases and J by 1 base, with 6 bases between them. Germline values: CDR1 SGHTA, CDR2 FQGNSA. There are 12 residues in the CDR3. The CDR3 reads CASSPRSYEQYF. The CDR3 coding sequence is TGTGCCAGCAGCCCCCGTTCCTACGAGCAGTACTTC.

V and J are TRBV20-1 and TRBJ1-1; D ambiguous. Germline V gene data show CDR1 as DFQATT and CDR2 as SNEGSKA (reference sequence). The CDR3 sequence is 11 residues long. Trimming cost V 1 base and J 9 bases, with 9 bases left between them. Here the CDR3 reads CSARGGEKAFF. CDR3 nucleotides: TGCAGTGCTAGAGGGGGAGAAAAAGCTTTCTTT.

The chain recombines TRBV2 with TRBJ2-5; TRBD1 is a possible D gene (5 bases). Between the trimmed V and J ends, which lost 5 bases and 2 bases, there was a span of 9 bases. This CDR3 spans 13 amino acids. Germline V CDR1 and CDR2: SNHLY, FYNNEI. The CDR3 bases are TGTGCCAGCAGTTGGAAGGGGCAAGAGACCCAGTACTTC. It encodes CASSWKGQETQYF.

The chain couples TRBV19 to TRBJ1-4; a weak D match, TRBD1 (6 bases). This CDR3 has 15 amino acids. Germline CDR1 LNHDA, CDR2 SQIVND (reference sequence). Trimming took 8 bases from V and 5 from J, leaving 18 bases between them. The CDR3 DNA reads as TGTGCCAGTTCCCCAAGCAGGGGCGAGAATGAAAAACTGTTTTTT. It codes for CASSPSRGENEKLFF.

The V call is TRBV11-2, the J call TRBJ2-3, with a possible D match to TRBD2 (6 bases). Germline V lookup: CDR1 SGHAT, CDR2 FQNNGV. Trimming removed 1 base at V and 2 bases at J, with 13 bases between. This CDR3 has 16 amino acids. CDR3 sequence (DNA): TGTGCCAGCAGCTTAGGCGTAGCGGTCAACACAGATACGCAGTATTTT. It translates to CASSLGVAVNTDTQYF.

The rearrangement links TRBV5-5 to TRBJ2-3; D possibly corresponds to TRBD1 (5 bases). Deletions cut 2 bases from V and 1 base from J, with 14 bases between. This CDR3 has 16 residues. The germline V gene has CDR1 SGHKS and CDR2 YYEKEE (reference sequence). The chain's CDR3 is CASSFSLRGGTDTQYF. CDR3 nucleotide sequence: TGTGCCAGCAGCTTTAGTTTAAGGGGCGGCACAGATACGCAGTATTTT. Supplemented by reference TRBV5-5 and TRBJ2-3, the full variable domain reads DAGVTQSPTHLIKTRGQQVTLRCSPISGHKSVSWYQQVLGQGPQFIFQYYEKEERGRGNFPDRFSARQFPNYSSELNVNALLLGDSALYLCASSFSLRGGTDTQYFGPGTRLTVL.

The sample holds a few counts of this clone. Written as DNA, the CDR3 is TGTGCCAGCAGCTTTAGCGCTAGCTCCTACGAGCAGTACTTC. Translation gives CASSFSASSYEQYF. This chain connects TRBV11-2 to TRBJ2-7; D perhaps matches TRBD2 (5 bases). Germline V gene lookup returns CDR1 SGHAT and CDR2 FQNNGV. The CDR3 spans 14 residues. With 3 bases removed from V and 0 bases from J, the gap between germline ends came to 9 bases.

The chain employs TRBV12-3 or TRBV12-4 and TRBJ1-2; tentative D call: TRBD1 (6 bases). The CDR3 sequence is 13 residues long. The V end lost 4 bases, the J end lost 6 bases, and 12 bases lay between the germline ends. Written as DNA, the CDR3 is TGTGCCAGCAGTTCCCACAGGGTGGATGGCTACACCTTC. Protein product: CASSSHRVDGYTF.

A note on this clone: A read error may produce the germline difference seen at one junction end. The genes are TRBV7-8 and TRBJ2-7; TRBD2 matches at 9 bases. The CDR3 spans 14 residues. Germline CDR1 reads SGHVS; CDR2 reads FQNEAQ. The CDR3 nucleotides are TGTGCCAGCAGCCCCCCGGGACTAGCCGCTTATAAGCACTTC. Protein sequence: CASSPPGLAAYKHF.

CDR3 DNA sequence: TGTGCCAGCAGTCCCGCCAGGGCGTCCCTCCACTTT. Translated, it gives CASSPARASLHF. The V call is TRBV12-3 or TRBV12-4, the J call TRBJ1-6, with a tentative D call TRBD1 (5 bases). The CDR3 loop spans 12 amino acids. V shed 5 bases and J shed 14 bases, with 13 bases lying between them.